In its sample, the clone carrying this T cell receptor (beta chain) was seen a few times. Its matching antigen is unknown. This sample is part of a study of T cells in Graves' hyperthyroidism and ophthalmopathy. Whole-study results and caveats: In the analysis, a 13 V-J model separated ophthalmopathy from stable hyperthyroidism.

Germline V lookup: CDR1 LNHDA, CDR2 SQIVND (reference sequence). This CDR3 comprises 14 residues. V was clipped by 2 bases and J by 3 bases, with 8 bases between them. Amplified TCR beta CDR3 regions derived from RNA transcripts. The TCR CDR3 was amplified in a first-round RT-PCR using the HTBI primer set. TCRdb independently ran MiXCR on the multiplex PCR reads; one entry per CDR3 protein. The sample comprises around 600,000 distinct CDR3 sequences, 14% of which are singletons, and 6.5% to 9% rests with the top ten. The origin of this receptor is a woman aged 18-30 years with Graves' ophthalmopathy. The V call is TRBV19, the J call TRBJ1-5; D not certain. Sequencing was performed on blood. The CDR3 sequence: CASSIRADNQPQHF. Here the CDR3 DNA reads TGTGCCAGTAGTATAAGGGCAGACAATCAGCCCCAGCATTTT.